This T cell receptor (beta chain) was sequenced during a study of CD4 T cell repertoires in COVID-19 (dated by TCRdb to the early 2020s). About the investigation overall: For cross-reactivity analysis, CFSE-low cells were expanded with IL-2 for about 10 days, then relabeled and restimulated with spike proteins from other coronaviruses. Naturally processed CD4+ T cell responses to SARS-CoV-2 spike and nucleoprotein were characterized in COVID-19-recovered individuals, and clonal composition was assessed by TCR Vbeta sequencing. In a few recovered individuals, the TCR Vbeta repertoire of SARS-CoV-2-reactive T cells was analyzed at the subset level.

From V the trimming removes 4 bases and from J it removes 4 bases, while the gene matches leave 4 bases of the junction unaccounted for. CDR1 MNHEY and CDR2 SVGAGI were looked up in the germline V gene. From its cysteine to its phenylalanine, the CDR3 spans 15 amino acids. The CDR3 DNA has 45 bases and is translated from base 1. Memory T cell samples that were not cultured were sequenced immediately after ex vivo isolation. CD4+ total memory, central memory, effector memory and circulating T follicular helper cells were isolated from peripheral blood mononuclear cells. Library construction relied on the immunoSEQ multiplex PCR assay. The study's processing was this. To quantify how much the repertoires of different subsets overlapped, the Chao-Jaccard similarity index was used along with counts of shared clonotypes. The source is immuneACCESS, and TCRdb retained only in-frame sequences with V and J called. Part of the clones is not carried over; for the studies checked, unresolved V genes explain less than half of this, and the remainder is unexplained. From that table come the V and J calls and clone size; the DNA was used to work out D and trimming. This sample gives over 20,000 clones in total; roughly 91% of them show up just once. Almost 0.6% of the sample is taken by the ten largest.

This clone was seen a single time. Its binding antigen is unknown. No per-base quality is available; no much larger clone lies one base away. The paper as a whole reports these results and caveats: Between about 6.5 and 28% of SARS-CoV-2 clonotypes were also detected in secondary cultures stimulated with SARS-CoV and/or HKU1 spike, a finding consistent with cross-reactivity. Several of the most expanded SARS-CoV-2-reactive clonotypes were shared between two or all three memory subsets, suggesting intraclonal diversification.

This TCR was sampled from a human donor who had COVID-19. The chain uses TRBV6-5 and TRBJ1-3, and 10 bases in between align with TRBD1. Sequences were derived from central memory CD4+ T cells from blood, sampled before the COVID-19 pandemic. The cell subset or site label on this specimen signifies: CD4+ T central memory cells. The DNA sequence is given as TGTGCCAGCAGTTCGACAGGGGGCGCGGGAAACACCATATATTTT. It specifies CASSSTGGAGNTIYF.